These 16 T cell receptor beta chains came from one sample sequenced in a study of T cells in Graves' hyperthyroidism and ophthalmopathy. Template material for amplifying TCR beta CDR3 regions consisted of RNA transcripts. Researchers ran a first-round RT-PCR on the TCR CDR3 using the HTBI primer set. Each CDR3 protein gets one entry after TCRdb re-called the multiplex PCR reads with MiXCR. The table shows under 800,000 distinct CDR3 sequences, with 14% occurring only once. The sample comprised blood. These TCRs come from a woman aged 18-29 years with Graves' hyperthyroidism.

Ten or more counts support this clonotype. The genes are TRBV20-1 and TRBJ2-3; no firm D call. V lost 2 bases and J 3 bases, leaving 15 bases between the germline ends. This CDR3 is 15 amino acids long. Germline CDR1 and CDR2: DFQATT and SNEGSKA (reference sequence). The CDR3 region is CSARSWGFGTDTQYF. Written as DNA, the CDR3 is TGCAGTGCTAGATCCTGGGGATTTGGGACAGATACGCAGTATTTT.

This clonotype was seen many times. The rearrangement joins TRBV2 to TRBJ1-2, with D possibly matching TRBD1 (6 bases). This CDR3 spans 17 amino acids. Germline lookup yields CDR1 SNHLY and CDR2 FYNNEI. The V end lost 3 bases, the J end lost 7 bases, and 24 bases lay between the germline ends. The chain's CDR3 is CASSEPPAGQAFRGYTF. CDR3 DNA: TGTGCCAGCAGTGAGCCCCCCGCGGGACAAGCTTTTCGTGGCTACACCTTC. Together with reference TRBV2 and TRBJ1-2, the CDR3 gives the full variable domain: EPEVTQTPSHQVTQMGQEVILRCVPISNHLYFYWYRQILGQKVEFLVSFYNNEISEKSEIFDDQFSVERPDGSNFTLKIRSTKLEDSAMYFCASSEPPAGQAFRGYTFGSGTRLTVV.

This chain uses TRBV7-9 with TRBJ2-5, with D possibly being TRBD2 (6 bases). The CDR3 consists of 15 residues. Germline CDR1 is SEHNR and CDR2 is FQNEAQ (reference sequence). V lost 5 bases and J 4 bases, leaving 17 bases between the germline ends. In DNA form, the CDR3 reads TGTGCCAGCAGCCCGGGGGTGGCAGTCACAGAGACCCAGTACTTC. Translated, it gives CASSPGVAVTETQYF.

This clonotype appeared many times. The gene calls are TRBV3-1 and TRBJ1-1; D is undetermined. This CDR3 region has 12 residues. The V end lost 3 bases, the J end lost 6 bases, and 8 bases lay between the germline ends. Germline V gives CDR1 LGHDT, CDR2 YNNKEL (reference sequence). This chain's CDR3 is CASSHAGAEAFF. Here the CDR3 DNA reads TGTGCCAGCAGCCACGCCGGAGCTGAAGCTTTCTTT.

This clonotype was seen more than once but under ten times. The chain has TRBV7-2 and TRBJ2-7; 9 positions agree with TRBD2. V lost 5 bases, J lost 6 bases, and 8 bases stayed unmatched. The CDR3 is 14 residues long. Germline CDR1 and CDR2: SGHTA and FQGNSA. This CDR3 is CASSASGRKSEQYF. CDR3 DNA: TGTGCCAGCAGCGCAAGCGGGAGGAAGTCCGAGCAGTACTTC.

V gene TRBV5-6 combines with J gene TRBJ2-1; TRBD2 matches at 7 bases. Germline V gene sequence: CDR1 SGHDT, CDR2 YYEEEE. CDR3 length: 17 amino acids. With 1 base clipped from V and 1 base from J, the junction kept 8 bases outside the gene matches. The CDR3 nucleotides read TGTGCCAGCAGCTTGAGATTAGCGGGTTTGTCCTACAATGAGCAGTTCTTC. Its protein product is CASSLRLAGLSYNEQFF.

A few counts support this clonotype. The chain recombines TRBV20-1 with TRBJ2-7; D perhaps matches TRBD1 (6 bases). The CDR3 extends over 15 amino acids. Germline lookup yields CDR1 DFQATT and CDR2 SNEGSKA (reference sequence). Deletions cut 6 bases from V and 0 bases from J, with 18 bases between. CDR3 residues: CSANPSDSSSYEQYF. As DNA, the CDR3 is TGCAGTGCCAACCCCTCGGACAGCTCCTCCTACGAGCAGTACTTC.

This clonotype was observed at least ten times. The rearrangement joins TRBV7-8 to TRBJ2-3; TRBD1 matches at 8 bases. CDR3 size: 14 residues. Germline assignment: CDR1 SGHVS and CDR2 FQNEAQ. V gave up 8 bases and J gave up 2 bases; unmatched junction bases: 6. This CDR3 is CASGLTGVTDTQYF. CDR3 coding DNA: TGTGCCAGCGGTTTGACAGGGGTCACAGATACGCAGTATTTT. Filled out from reference TRBV7-8 and TRBJ2-3, the complete variable domain reads GAGVSQSPRYKVAKRGQDVALRCDPISGHVSLFWYQQALGQGPEFLTYFQNEAQLDKSGLPSDRFFAERPEGSVSTLKIQRTQQEDSAVYLCASGLTGVTDTQYFGPGTRLTVL.

This clonotype showed up many times. This chain joins TRBV28 and TRBJ1-2, with 9 bases identical to TRBD1. V dropped 5 bases and J dropped 2; count of bases not matched to a gene: 6. Germline V lookup: CDR1 MDHEN, CDR2 SYDVKM. The CDR3 runs 15 residues. The CDR3 loop is CASSPWDRVNYGYTF. In nucleotides, the CDR3 is TGTGCCAGCAGTCCTTGGGACAGGGTGAACTATGGCTACACCTTC.

Many counts were recorded for this clonotype. J is TRBJ2-1 and V is TRBV30, with D unclear. The germline V gene has CDR1 GTSNPN and CDR2 SVGIG (reference sequence). The CDR3 contains 15 residues. V dropped 0 bases and J dropped 3 bases, with 12 bases sitting between them. The CDR3 region has the DNA TGTGCCTGGAGTGTATTAACTCCAAGCTACAATGAGCAGTTCTTC. It translates to CAWSVLTPSYNEQFF.

This clonotype has at least ten counts. The rearrangement links TRBV11-2 to TRBJ2-7; 7 bases are shared with TRBD1. Germline values: CDR1 SGHAT, CDR2 FQNNGV. J was trimmed by 1 base and V by 8 bases; bases with no gene match: 11. The CDR3 is made up of 15 amino acids. The CDR3 sequence is CASAVVDRSSYEQYF. The DNA of the CDR3 is TGTGCCAGCGCCGTGGTGGACAGGAGTTCCTACGAGCAGTACTTC.

There are many counts of this clonotype. The chain joins TRBV5-1 to TRBJ2-1, with D perhaps matching TRBD1 (5 bases). CDR3 length: 14 residues. Per germline, CDR1 SGHRS and CDR2 YFSETQ. Trimming took 0 bases from V and 5 from J, leaving 9 bases between them. CDR3 protein: CASSLATRDNEQFF. CDR3 DNA sequence: TGCGCCAGCAGCTTGGCCACCAGGGACAATGAGCAGTTCTTC.

This clonotype occurred a few times. The J gene is TRBJ2-2, the V gene TRBV6-2 or TRBV6-3; D is undetermined. V was trimmed by 2 bases and J by 2 bases, leaving 9 bases between them. The CDR3 is made up of 15 amino acids. The germline gives CDR1 MNHEY, CDR2 SVGEGT. CDR3 region: CASSYVGLNTGELFF. The CDR3 DNA is TGTGCCAGCAGTTACGTCGGCCTAAACACCGGGGAGCTGTTTTTT.

Details on this clonotype: A read error may explain this, as a much larger clone is one base away. The chain joins TRBV6-2 or TRBV6-3 to TRBJ2-3, with TRBD2 as a possible D gene (5 bases). CDR1 and CDR2 from the germline V gene are MNHEY and SVGEGT. V was clipped by 10 bases and J by 4 bases, with 21 bases between them. The CDR3 sequence is 15 residues long. In DNA form, the CDR3 reads TGTGCCACCCGGAGGAAGCGGTTAGGCGCAGATACGCAGTATTTT. Encoded protein: CATRRKRLGADTQYF.

This clonotype was observed at least ten times. The chain joins TRBV29-1 to TRBJ2-1; weak D call: TRBD2 (6 bases). The CDR3 is made up of 13 amino acids. Per germline, CDR1 SQVTM and CDR2 ANQGSEA. V was trimmed by 4 bases and J by 6 bases, leaving 13 bases between them. CDR3 residues: CSVVLASPNEQFF. The DNA for the CDR3 is TGCAGCGTTGTGCTAGCGTCGCCCAATGAGCAGTTCTTC.

This clonotype occurred a few times. The V call is TRBV20-1, the J call TRBJ2-1; D assignment may be TRBD1 or TRBD2 (5 bases each). Trimming pared 0 bases from V and 3 bases from J, leaving 12 bases between. The CDR3 is 15 amino acids. Germline V lookup: CDR1 DFQATT, CDR2 SNEGSKA (reference sequence). CDR3 DNA: TGCAGTGCTAGAGATGGGACGGGCCGCTACAATGAGCAGTTCTTC. Protein sequence: CSARDGTGRYNEQFF.